What follows are 18 T cell receptor beta chains derived from one specimen sequenced in a study of identical twins. TCRdb redid the calling of the 5' RACE reads with MiXCR, one entry per CDR3 protein. The table has a few hundred thousand distinct CDR3 sequences, approximately 8.6% seen once. These data also formed part of another study, on yellow fever vaccine responses in identical twins.

The sample was CD8+ T cells sorted from blood. Receptor source: a woman under 30 in good health.

Ten or more counts support this clonotype. CDR3 in amino acids: CASSTSGGFTEQFF. The CDR3 bases are TGTGCCAGCAGCACTAGCGGGGGATTCACTGAGCAGTTCTTC. The V gene is TRBV27, the J gene TRBJ2-1, with 11 nucleotides matching TRBD2. Germline values: CDR1 MNHEY, CDR2 SMNVEV (reference sequence). Trimming at V came to 6 bases and at J to 9 bases, leaving 7 bases not matched to a gene. This CDR3 contains 14 residues.

There are a few counts of this clonotype. This chain joins TRBV7-8 and TRBJ2-7; D is possibly TRBD2 (5 bases). The V gene lost 3 bases and the J gene lost 7 bases, with 16 bases spanning the gap. Per germline, CDR1 SGHVS and CDR2 FQNEAQ. CDR3 length equals 14 residues. The CDR3 DNA reads TGTGCCAGCAGCTTGGAGGCGGGTTTAGGTGAGCAGTACTTC. Translated: CASSLEAGLGEQYF.

The rearrangement uses TRBV9 and TRBJ2-1; maybe TRBD1 (6 bases). This CDR3 is 14 amino acids long. Germline V lookup: CDR1 SGDLS, CDR2 YYNGEE. Trimming left V 3 bases short and J 6 bases short, with 13 bases between. The CDR3 region is CASSDQGPLNEQFF. In DNA form, the CDR3 reads TGTGCCAGCAGCGATCAGGGGCCACTCAATGAGCAGTTCTTC. Looking up the rest from reference TRBV9 and TRBJ2-1 gives the full variable domain: DSGVTQTPKHLITATGQRVTLRCSPRSGDLSVYWYQQSLDQGLQFLIQYYNGEERAKGNILERFSAQQFPDLHSELNLSSLELGDSALYFCASSDQGPLNEQFFGPGTRLTVL.

Ten or more counts support this clonotype. The chain couples TRBV21-1 to TRBJ2-7; the D call TRBD1 from the table was never checked on the DNA. TRBV21-1 is a pseudogene. This CDR3 is 16 amino acids long. CDR3: CASTSGSGTRGHEQYF. The CDR3 coding sequence is TGTGCCAGCACCAGCGGTTCCGGGACTAGGGGGCACGAGCAGTACTTC.

The sample holds a few counts of this clonotype. The chain is built from TRBV6-5 and TRBJ2-1; TRBD2 agrees at 12 bases. Germline-derived CDR1 and CDR2 are MNHEY and SVGAGI. V lost 2 bases to trimming and J lost 5 bases; unmatched junction nucleotides: 1. There are 15 residues in the CDR3. Written as DNA, the CDR3 is TGTGCCAGCAGTTACCGACTAGCGGGAGACAATGAGCAGTTCTTC. As protein: CASSYRLAGDNEQFF.

This rearrangement joins TRBV4-3 to TRBJ2-1; no firm D call. Germline values: CDR1 LGHNA, CDR2 YSLEER. This CDR3 is built from 17 residues. Trimming shortened V by 4 bases and J by 1 base, and 17 bases separated the two germline ends. The CDR3 spells CASSRTIVGSSYNEQFF. Written as DNA, the CDR3 is TGCGCCAGCAGCCGGACGATAGTAGGTAGTTCCTACAATGAGCAGTTCTTC.

Only a few counts were recorded for this clonotype. The junction shows a germline mismatch at one end, possibly a read error. The genes are TRBV3-1 and TRBJ2-7; D is tentatively TRBD1 or TRBD2 (5 bases each). Per the germline V gene, CDR1 is LGHDT and CDR2 is YNNKEL (reference sequence). This CDR3 contains 14 residues. CDR3 nucleotide sequence: TGTGCCAGCAGCCTCGTCGGGGACCGGGACGAGCATTACTTC. It encodes CASSLVGDRDEHYF.

This clonotype was recorded a few times. The gene calls are TRBV29-1 and TRBJ2-1; D not certain. The CDR3 spans 13 residues. V was shortened by 3 bases and J by 5 bases, with 11 bases between the two germline ends. The germline CDR1 and CDR2 sequences are SQVTM and ANQGSEA. In DNA form, the CDR3 reads TGCAGCGTTGATTCGCAAACCGACAATGAGCAGTTCTTC. Its translation: CSVDSQTDNEQFF.

This clonotype has at least ten counts. The chain couples TRBV7-9 to TRBJ2-5; possibly TRBD1 for D (5 bases). Germline V gene lookup returns CDR1 SEHNR and CDR2 FQNEAQ (reference sequence). Trimming stripped 6 bases from V and 4 bases from J, with 15 bases between. The CDR3 loop spans 14 amino acids. The chain's CDR3 is CASSQDDSSETQYF. In DNA form, the CDR3 reads TGTGCCAGCAGTCAGGATGACAGTTCAGAGACCCAGTACTTC.

This clonotype came up a few times. This chain uses TRBV2 with TRBJ2-5; D gene ambiguous. The CDR3 totals 14 residues. CDR1 is SNHLY, CDR2 FYNNEI, per germline. The V end lost 1 base, the J end lost 5 bases, and 11 bases lay between the germline ends. CDR3 bases: TGTGCCAGCAGTGAAGAGCCTAGAACGGAGACCCAGTACTTC. Its translation: CASSEEPRTETQYF.

The chain carries TRBV2 and TRBJ2-7; 8 bases fit TRBD1. The CDR3 covers 13 residues. CDR1 and CDR2 (germline): SNHLY, FYNNEI. Losses at the gene ends were 7 bases for V and 4 bases for J; bases not matched to a gene: 6. The CDR3 bases are TGTGCCAGCAAAGACAGGGGAGTATACGAGCAGTACTTC. Its translation: CASKDRGVYEQYF.

The rearrangement uses TRBV20-1 and TRBJ2-7, with 8 positions matching TRBD1. The CDR3 is 19 amino acids. V shed 0 bases, J shed 4 bases, and the junction held 20 bases outside the gene matches. Germline CDR1 is DFQATT and CDR2 is SNEGSKA (reference sequence). The CDR3 region is CSARDLTGGDPPGSYEQYF. For the CDR3, the DNA is TGCAGTGCTAGAGATCTAACAGGGGGTGACCCCCCGGGATCTTACGAGCAGTACTTC.

The J gene is TRBJ2-7, the V gene TRBV27, with TRBD1 matching 7 bases. Germline CDR1 and CDR2: MNHEY and SMNVEV (reference sequence). The CDR3 runs to 14 residues. The ends lost 8 bases at V and 4 bases at J; junction bases unmatched: 11. Here the CDR3 reads CASALLGGHYEQYF. The DNA for the CDR3 is TGTGCCAGCGCCCTATTAGGGGGCCATTACGAGCAGTACTTC.

This clonotype occurred a few times. V usage is TRBV12-3 or TRBV12-4 and J usage is TRBJ2-7; the D gene is possibly TRBD2 (5 bases). Trimming left V 3 bases short and J 4 bases short, with 13 bases between. The CDR3 spans 14 residues. The CDR3: CASSFGVSLYEQYF. The CDR3 DNA reads as TGTGCCAGCAGTTTCGGGGTTTCTTTGTACGAGCAGTACTTC.

The rearrangement uses TRBV7-2 and TRBJ2-3; D unresolved. Trimming took 2 bases from V and 1 from J, leaving 7 bases between them. Germline loops: CDR1 SGHTA, CDR2 FQGNSA. This CDR3 is 14 amino acids long. The CDR3 coding sequence is TGTGCCAGCAGCTTATACCTCGGCACAGATACGCAGTATTTT. It encodes CASSLYLGTDTQYF.

In regard to this clonotype: The junction shows a germline mismatch at one end, possibly a read error. The chain is built from TRBV20-1 and TRBJ2-3; D possibly corresponds to TRBD2 (5 bases). Germline lookup yields CDR1 DFQATT and CDR2 SNEGSKA (reference sequence). The CDR3 sequence is 17 residues long. The CDR3 sequence: CCARDPGTGSSTDTQYF. The CDR3 DNA reads as TGCTGTGCTAGAGATCCGGGAACGGGTTCAAGCACAGATACGCAGTATTTT.

The gene calls are TRBV27 and TRBJ2-3, with TRBD2 matching over 9 bases. With 4 bases clipped from V and 2 bases from J, the junction kept 1 base outside the gene matches. The CDR3 loop spans 14 amino acids. Per the germline V gene, CDR1 is MNHEY and CDR2 is SMNVEV (reference sequence). Here the CDR3 DNA reads TGTGCCAGCAGTTCTAGCGGGAACACAGATACGCAGTATTTT. It translates to CASSSSGNTDTQYF.

J is TRBJ2-2 and V is TRBV20-1, with D perhaps being TRBD1 or TRBD2 (6 bases each). Trimming pared 2 bases from V and 3 bases from J, leaving 13 bases between. This CDR3 is 15 amino acids long. In germline, CDR1 is DFQATT, CDR2 SNEGSKA (reference sequence). Written as DNA, the CDR3 is TGCAGTGCTAGATCCCCAGGGGAGGACACCGGGGAGCTGTTTTTT. This sequence encodes CSARSPGEDTGELFF.